This T cell receptor (beta chain) emerged from a study of cytomegalovirus exposure and HLA in healthy donors. Overall study results and limits: Using a false discovery rate of 0.05, a later analysis showed that approximately 18,000 TCR beta sequences were associated with HLA alleles. It was reported that TCR beta sequences correctly inferred the HLA-A and HLA-B alleles for most subjects. High specificity and sensitivity for cytomegalovirus status were reported for the classifier.

Details on this clone: Its antigen is unknown.

The PCR used 60 Vbeta and 13 Jbeta primers. TCRdb's table, derived via immunoSEQ multiplex PCR, lists solely in-frame clones and lacks some. The sample consists of under 200,000 clones, 84% of them appearing once. The clonotype originates from a boy between 10 and 17 years old in good health and CMV-seronegative. The source material was PBMCs.

The CDR3 loop is CLAKNIQYF. For the CDR3, the DNA is TGTCTAGCCAAAAACATTCAGTACTTC. The J gene is TRBJ2-4, the V gene TRBV27; D is undetermined. The CDR3 has 9 amino acids. Germline V CDR1 and CDR2: MNHEY, SMNVEV (reference sequence).